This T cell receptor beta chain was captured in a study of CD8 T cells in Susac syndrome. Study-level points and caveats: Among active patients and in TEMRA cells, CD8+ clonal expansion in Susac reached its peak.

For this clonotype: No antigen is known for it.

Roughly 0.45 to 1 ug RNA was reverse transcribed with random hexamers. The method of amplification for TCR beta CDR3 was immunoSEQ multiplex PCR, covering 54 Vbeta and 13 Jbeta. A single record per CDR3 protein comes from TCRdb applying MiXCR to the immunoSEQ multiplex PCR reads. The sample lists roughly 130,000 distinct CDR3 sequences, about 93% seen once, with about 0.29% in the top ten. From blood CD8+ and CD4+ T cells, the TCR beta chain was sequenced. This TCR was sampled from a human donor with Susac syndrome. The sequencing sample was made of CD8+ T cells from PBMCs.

The CDR3 nucleotides are TGTGCCAGCAGCTTAGTGGGGGAGGCCTACGAGCAGTACTTC. Its protein is CASSLVGEAYEQYF. The V and J genes are TRBV7-9 and TRBJ2-7, with D perhaps matching TRBD2 (6 bases). V shed 1 base and J shed 2 bases, with 9 bases lying between them. The CDR3 is made up of 14 amino acids. Germline V gene sequence: CDR1 SEHNR, CDR2 FQNEAQ (reference sequence).